The 14 T cell receptor beta chains reported below all come from one sample, sequenced in a study of blood T cells in healthy people across ages (dated by TCRdb to the mid-2010s). Libraries came from 5' RACE. Sequencer: Illumina HiSeq 2500. A second PCR of about 7 to 12 cycles was performed with a sample-barcoded 5' primer and a J-beta primer mix. The raw public data were reprocessed by TCRdb itself: fastp quality trimming at Q25, MiXCR clonotype calling, in-frame beta chains only. Identical CDR3 protein sequences are pooled into one entry, listed with their most common genes and DNA. Present in this sample are around 1,500,000 distinct CDR3 sequences, 40% to 50% of which were seen just once. The ten most abundant clones make up 7.9% of the sample. Sample: blood. The receptors shown here come from a young woman in good health.

V is TRBV3-1 and J is TRBJ2-3; 9 bases line up with TRBD1. The trim removed 1 base at V and 2 bases at J, leaving 4 bases unmatched. This CDR3 has 16 residues. Germline values: CDR1 LGHDT, CDR2 YNNKEL (reference sequence). This chain's CDR3 is CASSQGRTGATDTQYF. Here the CDR3 DNA reads TGTGCCAGCAGCCAAGGAAGGACAGGGGCCACAGATACGCAGTATTTT.

The chain recombines TRBV28 with TRBJ2-5; tentatively, D is TRBD1 or TRBD2 (5 bases each). Germline V gene lookup returns CDR1 MDHEN and CDR2 SYDVKM. This CDR3 is 13 amino acids long. V was pared by 7 bases and J by 4 bases, with 13 bases between. The CDR3 is CASIGALGETQYF. CDR3 in DNA: TGTGCCAGCATCGGGGCCCTCGGAGAGACCCAGTACTTC.

For this clonotype: Compared with germline, one end of the junction differs, possibly owing to a read error. The chain recombines TRBV4-2 with TRBJ2-1; 9 bases align to TRBD2. The CDR3 is 17 amino acids. Germline V gene lookup returns CDR1 LGHNA and CDR2 YNFKEQ. The CDR3 protein is CVSSHQPGLAVYNEQFF. The CDR3 DNA is TGTGTCAGCAGCCACCAACCGGGACTAGCTGTTTACAATGAGCAGTTCTTC.

For this clonotype: Since a much larger clone is just one base distant, this may be a read error. The chain carries TRBV6-5 and TRBJ2-7, with 7 bases fitting TRBD1. The ends lost 1 base at V and 12 bases at J; junction bases unmatched: 0. The germline V gene has CDR1 MNHEY and CDR2 SVGAGI. The CDR3 loop spans 10 amino acids. This CDR3 reads CASSYWTGYF. CDR3 sequence (DNA): TGTGCCAGCAGTTACTGGACAGGGTACTTC.

This clonotype came up many times. One junction end disagrees with the germline gene, perhaps due to a read error. The V and J genes are TRBV5-1 and TRBJ2-7; TRBD1 aligns across 7 bases. Per germline, CDR1 SGHRS and CDR2 YFSETQ. This CDR3 spans 13 amino acids. The CDR3 reads CASSLDREYEQYF. Here the CDR3 DNA reads TGTGCCAGCAGCCTCGACAGGGAATACGAGCAGTACTTC.

CDR3 in amino acids: CATEPGQGYEKLFF. CDR3 DNA: TGTGCCACCGAACCGGGACAGGGCTATGAAAAACTGTTTTTT. The J gene is TRBJ1-4, the V gene TRBV2; 9 positions match TRBD1. Germline V lookup: CDR1 SNHLY, CDR2 FYNNEI. This CDR3 comprises 14 residues. V lost 10 bases to trimming and J lost 6 bases; unmatched junction nucleotides: 9. The whole variable domain, remainder taken from reference TRBV2 and TRBJ1-4, is EPEVTQTPSHQVTQMGQEVILRCVPISNHLYFYWYRQILGQKVEFLVSFYNNEISEKSEIFDDQFSVERPDGSNFTLKIRSTKLEDSAMYFCATEPGQGYEKLFFGSGTQLSVL.

This chain connects TRBV10-3 to TRBJ2-7; D remains ambiguous. Trimming took 3 bases from V and 2 from J, leaving 11 bases between them. CDR3 length: 14 amino acids. Germline lookup yields CDR1 ENHRY and CDR2 SYGVKD. This CDR3 is CAISEGGNTYEQYF. The CDR3, as DNA: TGTGCCATCAGTGAAGGTGGGAACACCTACGAGCAGTACTTC.

This clonotype appeared a few times. The rearrangement links TRBV12-5 to TRBJ2-1; 8 nucleotides agree with TRBD2. CDR3 length: 17 residues. J was trimmed by 7 bases and V by 6 bases; bases with no gene match: 17. Germline CDR1 LGHNT, CDR2 FRNRAP. The CDR3 loop reads CASGQDSGAIVGNEQFF. In DNA, the CDR3 is TGTGCTAGTGGCCAGGATAGCGGGGCGATCGTTGGGAATGAGCAGTTCTTC. Supplemented by reference TRBV12-5 and TRBJ2-1, the full variable domain reads DARVTQTPRHKVTEMGQEVTMRCQPILGHNTVFWYRQTMMQGLELLAYFRNRAPLDDSGMPKDRFSAEMPDATLATLKIQPSEPRDSAVYFCASGQDSGAIVGNEQFFGPGTRLTVL.

J is TRBJ1-5 and V is TRBV20-1; the D is unclear. The V gene's germline CDR1 is DFQATT and CDR2 SNEGSKA (reference sequence). The CDR3 is made up of 15 amino acids. Trimming shortened V by 3 bases and J by 3 bases, and 15 bases separated the two germline ends. The CDR3 protein is CSASQAEDYNQPQHF. For the CDR3, the DNA is TGCAGTGCTAGCCAAGCGGAGGACTACAATCAGCCCCAGCATTTT.

The V and J genes are TRBV5-5 and TRBJ2-7, with 8 bases lining up with TRBD1. This CDR3 spans 15 amino acids. Looked up from germline, CDR1 is SGHKS and CDR2 is YYEKEE (reference sequence). V lost 5 bases to trimming and J lost 3 bases; unmatched junction nucleotides: 10. The DNA of the CDR3 is TGTGCCAGCAGTCCCGGGACAGGTTACAACTACGAGCAGTACTTC. It encodes CASSPGTGYNYEQYF.

The chain has TRBV7-9 and TRBJ2-2; 8 bases map to TRBD1. The V gene's germline CDR1 is SEHNR and CDR2 FQNEAQ (reference sequence). The V segment lost 8 bases and the J segment 4 bases; nucleotides outside the gene matches: 15. The CDR3 length is 17 residues. The DNA of the CDR3 is TGTGCCAGCGGAGGACAGGGAGGTTTCGGCGGCACCGGGGAGCTGTTTTTT. Protein product: CASGGQGGFGGTGELFF.

This clonotype occurred a few times. The chain combines TRBV11-2 with TRBJ1-2; no clear D gene. CDR3 length equals 12 residues. Looked up from germline, CDR1 is SGHAT and CDR2 is FQNNGV. Deletions cut 3 bases from V and 8 bases from J, with 10 bases between. The CDR3 sequence: CASSLTWGGYTF. DNA of the CDR3: TGTGCCAGCAGCTTGACTTGGGGAGGCTACACCTTC.

The chain recombines TRBV27 with TRBJ1-1, with D unclear. V was clipped by 8 bases and J by 4 bases, with 17 bases between them. The germline CDR1 and CDR2 sequences are MNHEY and SMNVEV (reference sequence). The CDR3 spans 14 residues. CDR3 loop: CASSRGTVITEAFF. In DNA, the CDR3 is TGTGCCAGCTCGCGCGGTACAGTCATCACTGAAGCTTTCTTT.

The V call is TRBV7-9, the J call TRBJ2-4; D is unclear. Near its end, the DNA agrees better with TRBJ2-7, so the J call may be wrong. Germline V gene data show CDR1 as SEHNR and CDR2 as FQNEAQ (reference sequence). The CDR3 loop spans 13 amino acids. The CDR3 DNA sequence: TGTGCCAGCAGCCCCATATGGGGATCCGAGCAGTACTTC. This gives the protein CASSPIWGSEQYF.